The next 9 T cell receptor beta chains were all read from a single sample in a study of spatial heterogeneity in lung cancer. Broader study findings: Expanded alpha and beta TCR counts within tumors tracked tumor mutation counts.

TCRdb analysed the 5' RACE reads with MiXCR anew, one entry per CDR3 protein. The table shows about 8,100 distinct CDR3 sequences, with around 5.4% occurring only once. No antigens are known for them. Time point noted: sample taken at primary tumor resection. The sequences come from lung tumor tissue, collected at surgery. The source is a male donor with early-stage non-small cell lung cancer.

This clonotype is medium-sized. The J gene is TRBJ2-3, the V gene TRBV28, with a tentative D call TRBD1 (6 bases). In germline, CDR1 is MDHEN, CDR2 SYDVKM. V lost 5 bases, J lost 11 bases, and 14 bases lay in between. The length of the CDR3 is 12 residues. DNA of the CDR3: TGTGCCAGCAGTCCCCCCAGGGGTGGGCAGTATTTT. Translating it yields CASSPPRGGQYF.

This clonotype was detected ten times or more. The V gene is TRBV10-1, the J gene TRBJ2-5; the D is unclear. V dropped 0 bases and J dropped 10 bases, with 12 bases sitting between them. CDR1 WNHNN and CDR2 SYGVQD come from the germline V gene (reference sequence). The CDR3 consists of 13 residues. The CDR3 region has the DNA TGCGCCAGCAGTGAGTCAGGAACGAGAGGCCAGTACTTC. Translating gives CASSESGTRGQYF.

This clonotype counts as medium-sized (0.01 to 0.1%). The chain combines TRBV12-3 or TRBV12-4 with TRBJ2-1; either TRBD1 or TRBD2 may supply D (5 bases each). Trimming shortened V by 1 base and J by 9 bases, and 10 bases separated the two germline ends. This CDR3 contains 13 residues. Here the CDR3 DNA reads TGTGCCAGCAGTTTAGGGGGGAGAGGTGAGCAGTTCTTC. It translates to CASSLGGRGEQFF.

This clonotype is labeled medium-sized. The genes are TRBV6-5 and TRBJ1-1; D unresolved. CDR1 is MNHEY and CDR2 is SVGAGI in the germline V gene. The CDR3 runs 10 residues. Trimming left V 7 bases short and J 5 bases short, with 5 bases between. CDR3 sequence (DNA): TGTGCCAGCAATCTGACTGAAGCTTTCTTT. It encodes CASNLTEAFF.

This clonotype was found many times. This rearrangement joins TRBV20-1 to TRBJ2-7; 9 bases fit TRBD1. The germline gives CDR1 DFQATT, CDR2 SNEGSKA (reference sequence). V shed 5 bases and J 5 bases; nucleotides not matched to a gene: 10. The CDR3 runs 14 residues. CDR3: CSALKQGAGDEQYF. Written as DNA, the CDR3 is TGCAGTGCTCTTAAACAGGGGGCGGGCGACGAGCAGTACTTC.

This clonotype was seen ten or more times. The CDR3 DNA follows: TGTGCCAGCAGTGAAGGGGGGCTTCCATCCTATTCACCCCTCCACTTT. The encoded protein is CASSEGGLPSYSPLHF. V usage is TRBV2 and J usage is TRBJ1-6; D is perhaps TRBD1 (6 bases). V lost 1 base and J 8 bases, leaving 15 bases between the germline ends. CDR1 and CDR2 (germline): SNHLY, FYNNEI. The CDR3 length is 16 residues.

There are many counts of this clonotype. The chain uses TRBV11-3 and TRBJ1-5; D is unclear. CDR1 SGHNT and CDR2 YENEEA come from the germline V gene. The V and J ends lost 4 bases and 9 bases respectively, with 10 bases between them. This CDR3 contains 12 residues. The chain's CDR3 is CASSSPGAPQHF. The CDR3 bases are TGTGCCAGCAGCTCCCCAGGCGCGCCCCAGCATTTT.

Many counts were recorded for this clonotype. The chain joins TRBV10-3 to TRBJ2-3; maybe TRBD2 (6 bases). V lost 4 bases, J lost 4 bases, and 12 bases lay in between. CDR1 ENHRY and CDR2 SYGVKD come from the germline V gene. CDR3 size: 14 residues. The CDR3 loop is CAISVTSMADTQYF. CDR3 nucleotide sequence: TGTGCCATCAGTGTGACTAGTATGGCAGATACGCAGTATTTT.

This clonotype was observed many times. The rearrangement uses TRBV6-2 or TRBV6-3 and TRBJ1-2, with a possible D match to TRBD1 (5 bases). Germline loops: CDR1 MNHEY, CDR2 SVGEGT. CDR3 length: 13 residues. Trimming took 6 bases from V and 8 from J, leaving 16 bases between them. The CDR3 sequence: CASRSLRVGGYTF. Written as DNA, the CDR3 is TGTGCCAGCAGAAGCCTCAGGGTTGGCGGCTACACCTTC.